What follows are 21 T cell receptor beta chains derived from one specimen sequenced in a study of blood T cell repertoires in COVID-19 (dated by TCRdb to the early 2020s). The receptor library was made with the immunoSEQ multiplex PCR assay. TCRdb retrieved this table from immuneACCESS and kept in-frame rearrangements only. Not all clones are present; in checked studies, unresolved V genes account for under half, and no reason is known for the remainder. This sample is represented by some 100,000 clones; about 88% of them were singletons. The ten largest clones capture approximately 5.5% of the sample. Sequences were obtained from peripheral blood. The source of these receptors is a woman of 80 years or more with active COVID-19.

The J gene is TRBJ2-7, the V gene TRBV6-5; 8 nucleotides align to TRBD1. CDR3 size: 13 residues. Germline values: CDR1 MNHEY, CDR2 SVGAGI. V was clipped by 6 bases and J by 6 bases; unmatched bases: 7. This CDR3 reads CASRQNQGAEQYF. CDR3 nucleotide sequence: TGTGCCAGCAGACAAAACCAGGGGGCCGAGCAGTACTTC.

The chain employs TRBV6-6 and TRBJ2-6; D is undetermined. From germline, CDR1 is MNHNY and CDR2 SVGAGI (reference sequence). This CDR3 has 14 amino acids. V was pared by 7 bases and J by 7 bases, with 14 bases between. CDR3 DNA sequence: TGTGCCAGCACCAATCCGACACTTGCCAACGTCCTGACTTTC. Its translation: CASTNPTLANVLTF.

The rearrangement uses TRBV28 and TRBJ2-5; D is perhaps TRBD2 (5 bases). Germline V gives CDR1 MDHEN, CDR2 SYDVKM. This CDR3 contains 15 residues. With 3 bases removed from V and 0 bases from J, the gap between germline ends came to 11 bases. The CDR3 region is CASSFPGLDQETQYF. CDR3 nucleotide sequence: TGTGCCAGCAGTTTCCCGGGGTTGGACCAAGAGACCCAGTACTTC.

The genes are TRBV5-4 and TRBJ1-1, with D possibly being TRBD1 (5 bases). V lost 1 base to trimming and J lost 10 bases, with 14 bases between them. The germline V gene has CDR1 SGHNT and CDR2 YYREEE (reference sequence). The length of the CDR3 is 13 residues. The CDR3 DNA reads TGTGCCAGCAGCTTGATAGGGGAGGTAAGAGCTTTCTTT. It encodes CASSLIGEVRAFF.

The rearrangement links TRBV7-2 to TRBJ2-7; 9 bases agree with TRBD2. This CDR3 has 15 residues. Germline CDR1 reads SGHTA; CDR2 reads FQGNSA. Trimming took 2 bases from V and 3 from J; bases not matched to a gene: 5. CDR3 protein: CASSLSGRSDYEQYF. DNA for the CDR3: TGTGCCAGCAGCTTAAGCGGGAGGTCCGACTACGAGCAGTACTTC. The full variable domain, with the rest looked up from reference TRBV7-2 and TRBJ2-7, is GAGVSQSPSNKVTEKGKDVELRCDPISGHTALYWYRQSLGQGLEFLIYFQGNSAPDKSGLPSDRFSAERTGGSVSTLTIQRTQQEDSAVYLCASSLSGRSDYEQYFGPGTRLTVT.

The chain has TRBV4-2 and TRBJ1-4; tentative D call: TRBD1 (6 bases). Germline V gives CDR1 LGHNA, CDR2 YNFKEQ. The CDR3 extends over 14 amino acids. Trimming pared 4 bases from V and 4 bases from J, leaving 10 bases between. CDR3 in DNA: TGTGCCAGCAGCCCGGGACAACGTAATGAAAAACTGTTTTTT. Its protein product is CASSPGQRNEKLFF.

This clone was detected only a few times. The chain is built from TRBV7-3 and TRBJ2-3; 9 bases align to TRBD2. The germline V gene has CDR1 SGHTA and CDR2 FQGTGA. The CDR3 runs to 14 residues. The trim removed 2 bases at V and 5 bases at J, leaving 2 bases unmatched. In DNA, the CDR3 is TGTGCCAGCAGCTTACTAGCGGGACTAGATACGCAGTATTTT. This gives the protein CASSLLAGLDTQYF.

V and J are TRBV18 and TRBJ2-7; 10 positions match TRBD2. Germline-derived CDR1 and CDR2 are KGHSH and LQKENI. With V trimmed by 5 bases and J by 0 bases, 10 bases remained unmatched. The CDR3 is 17 residues long. In nucleotides, the CDR3 is TGTGCCAGCTCATCGGGAAGCGGGACTAGCGTCTCCTACGAGCAGTACTTC. Protein product: CASSSGSGTSVSYEQYF.

The rearrangement links TRBV12-3 or TRBV12-4 to TRBJ2-7, with D possibly TRBD2 on 5 matching bases. V lost 5 bases, J lost 4 bases, and 12 bases lay in between. The CDR3 is 13 amino acids. The CDR3 region is CASSNRGYYEQYF. The CDR3 nucleotides are TGTGCCAGCAGTAACCGGGGTTATTACGAGCAGTACTTC.

The chain is built from TRBV18 and TRBJ1-6; TRBD1 matches 8 bases. The CDR3 spans 15 residues. V shed 4 bases and J 13 bases; nucleotides not matched to a gene: 12. Germline loops: CDR1 KGHSH, CDR2 LQKENI. CDR3 residues: CASSQLTGENPPLHF. The CDR3 bases are TGTGCCAGCTCACAACTGACAGGGGAAAATCCCCCCCTCCACTTT. The full variable domain, completed using reference TRBV18 and TRBJ1-6, is NAGVMQNPRHLVRRRGQEARLRCSPMKGHSHVYWYRQLPEEGLKFMVYLQKENIIDESGMPKERFSAEFPKEGPSILRIQQVVRGDSAAYFCASSQLTGENPPLHFGNGTRLTVT.

The chain uses TRBV21-1 and TRBJ1-4; TRBD1, the table's D call, lacks a check against the DNA. TRBV21-1 is shown as a pseudogene. This CDR3 has 16 residues. The CDR3 loop reads CASSKARGHGGEKLFF. The CDR3 DNA sequence: TGTGCCAGCAGCAAAGCACGCGGACACGGTGGTGAAAAACTGTTTTTT.

The chain employs TRBV7-2 and TRBJ2-3, with 8 positions matching TRBD2. This CDR3 has 15 residues. Trimming removed 1 base from V and 5 bases from J; junction bases left unmatched: 5. The germline V gene has CDR1 SGHTA and CDR2 FQGNSA. The DNA for the CDR3 is TGTGCCAGCAGCTTAGTCTTCCTAGCGGGAGATACGCAGTATTTT. It is translated as CASSLVFLAGDTQYF.

The chain recombines TRBV3-1 (or the pseudogene TRBV3-2) with TRBJ1-5; D is perhaps TRBD1 (5 bases). Trimming pared 1 base from V and 4 bases from J, leaving 17 bases between. The germline V gene has CDR1 LGHDT and CDR2 YNNKEL (reference sequence). The CDR3 has 17 residues. This CDR3 is CASSQGVRWDLNQPQHF. The CDR3 DNA reads TGTGCCAGCAGCCAAGGGGTAAGGTGGGACTTAAATCAGCCCCAGCATTTT.

This chain uses TRBV5-4 with TRBJ2-6, with 7 bases fitting TRBD2. The germline CDR1 and CDR2 sequences are SGHNT and YYREEE (reference sequence). V was pared by 0 bases and J by 5 bases, with 5 bases of the junction left unmatched. CDR3 size: 16 residues. DNA of the CDR3: TGTGCCAGCAGCTTGGTAAGCGGGAATAGGGCCAACGTCCTGACTTTC. Its protein is CASSLVSGNRANVLTF.

This chain connects TRBV10-3 to TRBJ2-3; 10 nucleotides line up with TRBD2. Germline CDR1 and CDR2: ENHRY and SYGVKD. Trimming removed 4 bases from V and 5 bases from J; junction bases left unmatched: 6. This CDR3 region has 15 residues. The DNA of the CDR3 is TGTGCCATCAGTGGAGGACTAGCGGTCCAAGATACGCAGTATTTT. Its translation is CAISGGLAVQDTQYF.

The chain carries TRBV7-3 and TRBJ1-2; 8 bases fit TRBD1. V lost 5 bases and J lost 8; bases outside the gene matches: 7. Per germline, CDR1 SGHTA and CDR2 FQGTGA. CDR3 length: 13 residues. CDR3 residues: CASSEGQGMGYTF. CDR3 DNA: TGTGCCAGCAGCGAAGGACAGGGCATGGGCTACACCTTC.

The V call is TRBV5-8, the J call TRBJ1-2; no firm D call. This CDR3 spans 13 amino acids. From germline, CDR1 is SGHTS and CDR2 YDEGEE. Trimming left V 0 bases short and J 4 bases short, with 7 bases between. CDR3 in amino acids: CASSLAGTYGYTF. The CDR3 DNA sequence: TGTGCCAGCAGCTTGGCCGGTACCTATGGCTACACCTTC. Complete variable domain (other parts from reference TRBV5-8 and TRBJ1-2): EAGVTQSPTHLIKTRGQQATLRCSPISGHTSVYWYQQALGLGLQFLLWYDEGEERNRGNFPPRFSGRQFPNYSSELNVNALELEDSALYLCASSLAGTYGYTFGSGTRLTVV.

The chain joins TRBV5-1 to TRBJ2-1; 10 bases fit TRBD1. Germline values: CDR1 SGHRS, CDR2 YFSETQ. Trimming at V came to 4 bases and at J to 6 bases, leaving 13 bases not matched to a gene. The CDR3 length is 17 residues. CDR3 nucleotides: TGCGCCAGCAGCCTTGGATGGGGACAGGGGAGGGGCAATGAGCAGTTCTTC. Translated: CASSLGWGQGRGNEQFF.

The V and J genes are TRBV29-1 and TRBJ2-7; TRBD2 aligns across 12 bases. CDR3 size: 12 residues. Germline V gives CDR1 SQVTM, CDR2 ANQGSEA. J was trimmed by 7 bases and V by 6 bases; bases with no gene match: 4. CDR3 nucleotide sequence: TGCAGCGTATCTAGCGGGAGGGTAGAGCAGTACTTC. It encodes CSVSSGRVEQYF.

This rearrangement joins TRBV18 to TRBJ2-1, with TRBD2 identical over 12 bases. CDR1 is KGHSH, CDR2 LQKENI, per germline. J lost 4 bases, V lost 3 bases, and 1 base had no gene match. CDR3 length: 15 amino acids. The CDR3 sequence is CASSPTSGGYNEQFF. The CDR3 DNA reads TGTGCCAGCTCACCGACTAGCGGGGGATACAATGAGCAGTTCTTC.

V usage is TRBV4-1 and J usage is TRBJ2-4, with TRBD2 matching 9 bases. Germline V gene lookup returns CDR1 MGHRA and CDR2 YSYEKL. The CDR3 is 16 residues long. V was clipped by 0 bases and J by 7 bases; unmatched bases: 7. The chain's CDR3 is CASSQEGGRARNIQYF. CDR3 nucleotides: TGCGCCAGCAGCCAAGAAGGCGGGAGGGCCCGGAACATTCAGTACTTC.